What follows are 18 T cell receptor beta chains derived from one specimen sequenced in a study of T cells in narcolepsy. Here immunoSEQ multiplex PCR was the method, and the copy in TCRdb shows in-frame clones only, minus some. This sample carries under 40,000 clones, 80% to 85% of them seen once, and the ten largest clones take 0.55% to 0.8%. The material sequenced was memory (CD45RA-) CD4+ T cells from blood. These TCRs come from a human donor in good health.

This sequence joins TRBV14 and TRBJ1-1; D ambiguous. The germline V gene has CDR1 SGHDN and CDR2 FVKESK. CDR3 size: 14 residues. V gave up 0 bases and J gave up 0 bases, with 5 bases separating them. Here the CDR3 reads CASSQDLMNTEAFF. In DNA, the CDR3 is TGTGCCAGCAGCCAAGATCTCATGAACACTGAAGCTTTCTTT.

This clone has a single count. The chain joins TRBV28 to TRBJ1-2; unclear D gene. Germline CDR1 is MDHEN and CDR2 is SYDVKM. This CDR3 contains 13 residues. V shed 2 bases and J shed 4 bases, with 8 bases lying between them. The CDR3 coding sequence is TGTGCCAGCAGTTTAGTGGGAGTCTATGGCTACACCTTC. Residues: CASSLVGVYGYTF.

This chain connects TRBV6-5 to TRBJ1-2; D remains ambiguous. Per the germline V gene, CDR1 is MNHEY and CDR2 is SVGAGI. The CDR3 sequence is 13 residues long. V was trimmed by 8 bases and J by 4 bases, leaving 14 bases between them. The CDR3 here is CASGPQASYGYTF. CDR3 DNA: TGTGCCAGCGGGCCTCAGGCGAGCTATGGCTACACCTTC.

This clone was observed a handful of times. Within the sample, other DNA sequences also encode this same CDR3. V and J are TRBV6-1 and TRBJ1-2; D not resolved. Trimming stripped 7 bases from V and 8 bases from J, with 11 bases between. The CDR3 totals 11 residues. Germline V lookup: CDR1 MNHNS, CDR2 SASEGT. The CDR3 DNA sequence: TGTGCCAGCACCCAAGGTCGGGGCTACACCTTC. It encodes CASTQGRGYTF.

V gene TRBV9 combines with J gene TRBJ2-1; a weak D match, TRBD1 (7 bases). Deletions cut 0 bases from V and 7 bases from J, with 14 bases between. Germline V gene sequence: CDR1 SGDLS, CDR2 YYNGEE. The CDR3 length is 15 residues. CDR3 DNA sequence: TGTGCCAGCAGCGTAGACCAGGGGGGAAGGAATGAGCAGTTCTTC. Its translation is CASSVDQGGRNEQFF.

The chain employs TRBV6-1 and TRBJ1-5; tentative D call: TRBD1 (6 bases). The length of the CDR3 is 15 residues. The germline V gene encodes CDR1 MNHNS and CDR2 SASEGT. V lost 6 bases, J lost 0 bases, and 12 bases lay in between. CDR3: CASRGMGHSNQPQHF. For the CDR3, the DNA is TGTGCCAGCAGAGGCATGGGACATAGCAATCAGCCCCAGCATTTT.

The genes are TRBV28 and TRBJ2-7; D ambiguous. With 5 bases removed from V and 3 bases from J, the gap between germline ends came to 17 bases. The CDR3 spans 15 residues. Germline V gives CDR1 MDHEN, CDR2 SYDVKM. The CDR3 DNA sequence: TGTGCCAGCAGTCCTCCACGACGGATAATCTACGAGCAGTACTTC. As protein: CASSPPRRIIYEQYF.

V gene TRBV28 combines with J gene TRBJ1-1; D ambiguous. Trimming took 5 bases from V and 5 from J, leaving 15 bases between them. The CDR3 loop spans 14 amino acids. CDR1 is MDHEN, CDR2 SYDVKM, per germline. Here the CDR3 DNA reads TGTGCCAGCAGTCCCAAATACGGAGAGACTGAAGCTTTCTTT. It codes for CASSPKYGETEAFF.

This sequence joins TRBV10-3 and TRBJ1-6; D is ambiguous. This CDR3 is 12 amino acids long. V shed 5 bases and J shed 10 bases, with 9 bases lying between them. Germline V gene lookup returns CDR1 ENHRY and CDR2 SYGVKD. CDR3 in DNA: TGTGCCATCAGTTCGGACCTCTCACCCCTCCACTTT. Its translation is CAISSDLSPLHF.

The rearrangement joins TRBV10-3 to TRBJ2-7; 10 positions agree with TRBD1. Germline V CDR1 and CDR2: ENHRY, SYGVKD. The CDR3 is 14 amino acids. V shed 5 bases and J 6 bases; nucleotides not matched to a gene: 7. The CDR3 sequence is CAISQRQGAGEQYF. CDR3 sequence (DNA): TGTGCCATCAGTCAGAGACAGGGGGCTGGCGAGCAGTACTTC.

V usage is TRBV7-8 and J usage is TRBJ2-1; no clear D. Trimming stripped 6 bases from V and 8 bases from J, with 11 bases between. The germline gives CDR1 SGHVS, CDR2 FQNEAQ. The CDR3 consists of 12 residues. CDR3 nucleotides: TGTGCCAGCAGTCCTAATAGGGATGAGCAGTTCTTC. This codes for CASSPNRDEQFF.

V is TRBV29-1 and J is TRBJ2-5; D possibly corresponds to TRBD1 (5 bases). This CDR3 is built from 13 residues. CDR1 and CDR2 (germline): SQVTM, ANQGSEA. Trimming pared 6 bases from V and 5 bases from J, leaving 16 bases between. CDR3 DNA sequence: TGCAGCGTAGCCCAGGGTACAAGGGAGACCCAGTACTTC. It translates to CSVAQGTRETQYF. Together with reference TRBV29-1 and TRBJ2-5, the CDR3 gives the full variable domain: SAVISQKPSRDICQRGTSLTIQCQVDSQVTMMFWYRQQPGQSLTLIATANQGSEATYESGFVIDKFPISRPNLTFSTLTVSNMSPEDSSIYLCSVAQGTRETQYFGPGTRLLVL.

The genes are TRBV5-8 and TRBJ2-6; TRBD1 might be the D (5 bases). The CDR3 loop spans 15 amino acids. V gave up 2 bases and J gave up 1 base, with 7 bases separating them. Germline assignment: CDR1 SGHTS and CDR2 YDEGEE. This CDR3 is CASSFRVSGANVLTF. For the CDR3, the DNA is TGTGCCAGCAGCTTCAGGGTTTCTGGGGCCAACGTCCTGACTTTC.

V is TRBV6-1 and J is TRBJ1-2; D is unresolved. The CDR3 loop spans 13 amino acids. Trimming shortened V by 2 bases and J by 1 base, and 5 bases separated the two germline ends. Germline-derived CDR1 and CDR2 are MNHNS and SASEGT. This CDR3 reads CASSESVNYGYTF. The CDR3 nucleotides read TGTGCCAGCAGTGAATCCGTTAACTATGGCTACACCTTC.

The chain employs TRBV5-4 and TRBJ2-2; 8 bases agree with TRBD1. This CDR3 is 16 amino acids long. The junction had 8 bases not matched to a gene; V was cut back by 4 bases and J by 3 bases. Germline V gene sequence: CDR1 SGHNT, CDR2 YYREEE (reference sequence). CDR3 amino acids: CASSPTGGSYTGELFF. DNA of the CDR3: TGTGCCAGCAGCCCTACAGGGGGTTCTTACACCGGGGAGCTGTTTTTT.

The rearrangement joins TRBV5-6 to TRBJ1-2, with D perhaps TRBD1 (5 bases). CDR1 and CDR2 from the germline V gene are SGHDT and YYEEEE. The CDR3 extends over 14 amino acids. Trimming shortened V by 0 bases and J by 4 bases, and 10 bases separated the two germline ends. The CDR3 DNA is TGTGCCAGCAGCTTGGGGGACTTTGGCTATGGCTACACCTTC. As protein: CASSLGDFGYGYTF.

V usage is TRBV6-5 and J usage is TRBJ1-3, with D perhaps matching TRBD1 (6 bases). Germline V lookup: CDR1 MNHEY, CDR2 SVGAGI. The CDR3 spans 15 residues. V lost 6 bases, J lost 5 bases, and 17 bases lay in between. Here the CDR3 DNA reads TGTGCCAGCAGACCCCTACAGGGTCGGCGAAACACCATATATTTT. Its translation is CASRPLQGRRNTIYF.

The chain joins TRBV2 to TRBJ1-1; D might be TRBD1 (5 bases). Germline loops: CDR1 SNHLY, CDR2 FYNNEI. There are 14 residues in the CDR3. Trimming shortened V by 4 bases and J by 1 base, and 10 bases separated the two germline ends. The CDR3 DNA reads TGTGCCAGCAGTGTCGCAGGGACGAACACTGAAGCTTTCTTT. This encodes CASSVAGTNTEAFF.